This record covers a single TCR beta chain. Its antigen target is currently unknown. No base-level quality is on record; no much larger clone is a single base apart. The sample belongs to a study of technical replicates of blood from several donors (dated by TCRdb to 2016 to 2017). The library came from the immunoSEQ multiplex PCR assay. TCRdb carries this immuneACCESS record with in-frame sequences only. Its versions omit some clonotypes, under half of them owing to an unresolved V gene in the studies checked, with the rest unexplained. The sample table records just over 60,000 clones; 70% to 90% of these occur just once. Of the sample, roughly 5.6% falls within the top ten clones. The germline V gene sets CDR1 to SNHLY and CDR2 to FYNNEI. Counted from cysteine to phenylalanine, this CDR3 has 15 amino acids. Only the CDR3 part of the read is kept: 45 bases, read in frame from the first base. Trimmed from V: 8 bases; trimmed from J: 4 bases; junction bases lacking a gene match: 12.

The rearranged chain carries TRBV2 and TRBJ2-7, with 9 bases aligning to TRBD2. This receptor was taken from a human donor in good health. Some clones in this sample may be carry-over from other donors' samples. The sequencing input was PBMCs. The sequenced DNA is TGTGCCAGCGGTAGCGGGGGTGTCAATGGGTACGAGCAGTACTTC. This gives the protein CASGSGGVNGYEQYF.